What follows describes a single TCR beta chain. Its antigen is not identified. This entry comes from a study of vaccination and CD4 T cells after COVID-19. Sample treatment: roughly ten-day PBMC culture with coronavirus spike peptide pools or control peptides (ViraFEST assay). Sequencing of the DNA from cultured CD4+ T cells was carried out with the Oncomine TCR Beta short-read assay. Using its own MiXCR run on the PCR reads, TCRdb lists one record per CDR3 protein. The repertoire holds approximately 16,000 distinct CDR3 sequences, with 20% to 25% as singletons. The CDR3 covers 14 residues. V lost 2 bases, J lost 1 base, and 9 bases lay in between. Looked up from germline, CDR1 is GTSNPN and CDR2 is SVGIG (reference sequence).

This specimen was CD4+ T cells from blood, cultured in vitro, taken before SARS-CoV-2 vaccination. The gene calls are TRBV30 and TRBJ1-5; D is undetermined. This receptor was obtained from a human donor who received a COVID-19 vaccine. The CDR3 DNA sequence: TGTGCCTGGAGTAAGGGTCGGAGCAATCAGCCCCAGCATTTT. It specifies CAWSKGRSNQPQHF.